Following are 30 T cell receptor beta chains from one sample sequenced in a study of T cells after yellow fever vaccination. MiXCR, run by TCRdb on the 5' RACE reads, gives a single entry per CDR3 protein. This sample has 200,000 to 250,000 distinct CDR3 sequences; 6% to 7.5% occur once, and the top ten carry approximately 0.85%. Sequenced here: CD4+ T cells sorted from PBMCs, sampled 15 days after the yellow fever booster vaccination. These receptors were obtained from a man younger than 40 who received the YFV17D yellow fever vaccine.

The rearrangement uses TRBV6-1 and TRBJ2-7, with 7 bases lining up with TRBD1. J gave up 4 bases and V 5 bases, and 11 bases lay outside the gene matches. The CDR3 spans 15 residues. The germline CDR1 and CDR2 sequences are MNHNS and SASEGT. DNA of the CDR3: TGTGCCAGCAGTCCAAGACAGGGAGTGCTATACGAGCAGTACTTC. Its protein product is CASSPRQGVLYEQYF.

The V gene is TRBV7-9, the J gene TRBJ2-7; tentative D call: TRBD2 (6 bases). Looked up from germline, CDR1 is SEHNR and CDR2 is FQNEAQ (reference sequence). CDR3 length equals 15 residues. V lost 7 bases and J lost 3, with 19 bases in between. CDR3 sequence reads: CASTHYNGGIYEQYF. The CDR3 region has the DNA TGTGCCAGCACCCACTACAACGGGGGAATCTACGAGCAGTACTTC.

In its sample, this clonotype was seen many times. The chain couples TRBV27 to TRBJ2-1; D gene unclear. Germline assignment: CDR1 MNHEY and CDR2 SMNVEV (reference sequence). V was clipped by 3 bases and J by 3 bases, with 0 bases between them. This CDR3 comprises 11 residues. The CDR3 region is CASSFYNEQFF. The CDR3 DNA follows: TGTGCCAGCAGTTTCTACAATGAGCAGTTCTTC.

This clonotype was seen at least ten times. V gene TRBV9 combines with J gene TRBJ2-4; 8 positions agree with TRBD1. CDR1 and CDR2 from the germline V gene are SGDLS and YYNGEE. The CDR3 length is 14 residues. V dropped 3 bases and J dropped 4; count of bases not matched to a gene: 3. CDR3 loop: CASSEGQVKNIQYF. CDR3 DNA: TGTGCCAGCAGCGAGGGACAGGTTAAAAACATTCAGTACTTC. The full variable domain, completed using reference TRBV9 and TRBJ2-4, is DSGVTQTPKHLITATGQRVTLRCSPRSGDLSVYWYQQSLDQGLQFLIQYYNGEERAKGNILERFSAQQFPDLHSELNLSSLELGDSALYFCASSEGQVKNIQYFGAGTRLSVL.

Concerning this clonotype: Just one base apart from a much larger clone, this may be a read error. The chain recombines TRBV11-2 with TRBJ1-5, with unresolved D. Germline CDR1 reads SGHAT; CDR2 reads FQNNGV. Trimming removed 3 bases from V and 3 bases from J, with 6 bases in between. The CDR3 is 13 residues long. The DNA of the CDR3 is TGTGCCAGCAGCTTTGATAACAATCAGCCCCAGCATTTT. Translating gives CASSFDNNQPQHF.

The chain joins TRBV4-2 to TRBJ2-3, with TRBD2 matching over 10 bases. Germline CDR1 LGHNA, CDR2 YNFKEQ. Trimming took 0 bases from V and 1 from J; bases not matched to a gene: 10. The CDR3 totals 19 residues. CDR3 region: CASSQETSGHGLGTDTQYF. The CDR3 coding sequence is TGTGCCAGCAGCCAAGAGACTAGCGGGCACGGGCTCGGCACAGATACGCAGTATTTT.

Written as DNA, the CDR3 is TGTGCCAGCAGCTTAGCGGGAACGGTGGATGAGCAGTTCTTC. Protein sequence: CASSLAGTVDEQFF. The chain links TRBV7-9 to TRBJ2-1; D gene unclear. CDR3 length: 14 residues. CDR1 is SEHNR, CDR2 FQNEAQ, per germline (reference sequence). V shed 0 bases and J shed 8 bases, with 11 bases lying between them. Together with reference TRBV7-9 and TRBJ2-1, the CDR3 gives the full variable domain: DTGVSQNPRHKITKRGQNVTFRCDPISEHNRLYWYRQTLGQGPEFLTYFQNEAQLEKSRLLSDRFSAERPKGSFSTLEIQRTEQGDSAMYLCASSLAGTVDEQFFGPGTRLTVL.

V is TRBV5-1 and J is TRBJ1-2; no reliable D call. The V end was cut by 4 bases, the J end by 4 bases, with 8 bases between. Germline V gene lookup returns CDR1 SGHRS and CDR2 YFSETQ. CDR3 length: 12 amino acids. This chain's CDR3 is CASSLDRYGYTF. The CDR3 nucleotides are TGCGCCAGCAGCCTGGACCGCTATGGCTACACCTTC.

For the CDR3, the DNA is TGTGCCACCAGCAGAGCGGTAAAGGGGCGCAGGACTGAAGCTTTCTTT. Its translation is CATSRAVKGRRTEAFF. This chain uses TRBV15 with TRBJ1-1; a weak D match, TRBD1 (5 bases). CDR1 is LNHNV and CDR2 is YYDKDF in the germline V gene (reference sequence). V shed 1 base and J shed 5 bases, with 17 bases lying between them. The CDR3 runs 16 residues.

The rearrangement joins TRBV5-1 to TRBJ2-5; perhaps D is TRBD1 or TRBD2 (6 bases each). Trimming took 6 bases from V and 4 from J, leaving 13 bases between them. In germline, CDR1 is SGHRS, CDR2 YFSETQ. This CDR3 is 13 amino acids long. The CDR3 DNA follows: TGCGCCAGCACGATACAGGGAGGAGAGACCCAGTACTTC. It specifies CASTIQGGETQYF. The whole variable domain, remainder taken from reference TRBV5-1 and TRBJ2-5, is KAGVTQTPRYLIKTRGQQVTLSCSPISGHRSVSWYQQTPGQGLQFLFEYFSETQRNKGNFPGRFSGRQFSNSRSEMNVSTLELGDSALYLCASTIQGGETQYFGPGTRLLVL.

This clonotype was seen a few times. The chain combines TRBV18 with TRBJ2-5; a possible D gene is TRBD2 (5 bases). Germline loops: CDR1 KGHSH, CDR2 LQKENI. The CDR3 consists of 13 residues. V was pared by 6 bases and J by 5 bases, with 13 bases between. The CDR3: CASSRSRGETQYF. CDR3 DNA sequence: TGTGCCAGCTCCCGCTCCCGGGGTGAGACCCAGTACTTC.

This sequence joins TRBV4-3 and TRBJ2-3; D gene unclear. CDR1 is LGHNA and CDR2 is YSLEER in the germline V gene. Trimming pared 4 bases from V and 0 bases from J, leaving 14 bases between. This CDR3 comprises 16 residues. The CDR3 nucleotides are TGCGCCAGCAGCCCAGACGGTGGCTCTAGCACAGATACGCAGTATTTT. It is translated as CASSPDGGSSTDTQYF.

This clonotype was seen repeatedly, ten times or more. V is TRBV5-1 and J is TRBJ2-3; 11 bases align to TRBD2. The CDR3 contains 16 residues. J was trimmed by 1 base and V by 1 base; bases with no gene match: 2. Germline CDR1 reads SGHRS; CDR2 reads YFSETQ. This CDR3 reads CASSLPLAGGTDTQYF. The DNA of the CDR3 is TGCGCCAGCAGCTTGCCACTAGCGGGGGGCACAGATACGCAGTATTTT.

This clonotype has a count of ten or more. The chain has TRBV14 and TRBJ2-1; TRBD2 matches 12 bases. This CDR3 contains 17 residues. V lost 2 bases and J lost 4; bases outside the gene matches: 6. Germline CDR1 reads SGHDN; CDR2 reads FVKESK. CDR3 sequence: CASSQPQLAGGYNEQFF. CDR3 sequence (DNA): TGTGCCAGCAGCCAACCTCAACTAGCGGGAGGATACAATGAGCAGTTCTTC.

The rearrangement joins TRBV20-1 to TRBJ1-5; D remains unclear. Germline V gene sequence: CDR1 DFQATT, CDR2 SNEGSKA (reference sequence). V was pared by 5 bases and J by 11 bases, with 19 bases between. The CDR3 loop spans 13 amino acids. In DNA form, the CDR3 reads TGCAGTGCTCGCAAAGAAGCGGGCAGGTCCCAGCATTTT. It is translated as CSARKEAGRSQHF.

This clonotype was seen ten or more times. The chain has TRBV7-8 and TRBJ2-7; no definite D call. The CDR3 extends over 15 amino acids. The germline V gene has CDR1 SGHVS and CDR2 FQNEAQ. Trimming removed 5 bases from V and 2 bases from J, with 16 bases in between. CDR3 in amino acids: CASSPPRMSTYEQYF. CDR3 nucleotides: TGTGCCAGCAGCCCTCCTCGTATGAGTACCTACGAGCAGTACTTC.

This clonotype was picked up a small number of times. CDR3 residues: CSVRGSSGLAAYEQYF. For the CDR3, the DNA is TGCAGCGTTAGGGGTTCCTCCGGACTAGCGGCCTACGAGCAGTACTTC. The genes are TRBV29-1 and TRBJ2-7; 10 bases are shared with TRBD2. V trimming: 5 bases; J trimming: 2 bases; junction bases outside the gene matches: 12. CDR1 and CDR2 from the germline V gene are SQVTM and ANQGSEA. The CDR3 runs 16 residues.

Ten or more counts support this clonotype. The chain carries TRBV5-1 and TRBJ2-5; TRBD2 matches at 10 bases. Germline V lookup: CDR1 SGHRS, CDR2 YFSETQ. After removal of 2 bases from V and 4 bases from J, the junction contained 14 bases not matched to a gene. CDR3 size: 18 residues. The chain's CDR3 is CASSFGSSGSWRGETQYF. As DNA, the CDR3 is TGCGCCAGCAGCTTCGGATCTAGCGGGAGTTGGAGAGGAGAGACCCAGTACTTC.

The rearrangement uses TRBV19 and TRBJ2-1, with D perhaps matching TRBD1 (6 bases). Germline V lookup: CDR1 LNHDA, CDR2 SQIVND (reference sequence). Trimming removed 0 bases from V and 3 bases from J, with 6 bases in between. The CDR3 totals 14 residues. CDR3 bases: TGTGCCAGTAGTATAGACAGGGGCTACAATGAGCAGTTCTTC. This encodes CASSIDRGYNEQFF.

This clonotype was observed many times. V usage is TRBV9 and J usage is TRBJ2-7; 8 bases align to TRBD2. Losses at the gene ends were 0 bases for V and 2 bases for J; bases not matched to a gene: 4. The CDR3 runs 15 residues. Germline V gene data show CDR1 as SGDLS and CDR2 as YYNGEE. DNA for the CDR3: TGTGCCAGCAGCGTAGCCGCGGGAGGCCCCTACGAGCAGTACTTC. Residues: CASSVAAGGPYEQYF.

This clonotype was counted between two and nine times. The chain couples TRBV5-4 to TRBJ2-4, with TRBD2 matching over 8 bases. This CDR3 has 16 amino acids. Losses at the gene ends were 3 bases for V and 0 bases for J; bases not matched to a gene: 5. Per the germline V gene, CDR1 is SGHNT and CDR2 is YYREEE (reference sequence). CDR3 region: CASSSGLAVAKNIQYF. In DNA, the CDR3 is TGTGCCAGCAGCTCCGGACTAGCAGTAGCCAAAAACATTCAGTACTTC.

V usage is TRBV19 and J usage is TRBJ2-1, with 8 bases lining up with TRBD2. The V and J ends lost 1 base and 5 bases, in that order; junction bases with no gene match: 7. The CDR3 runs to 16 residues. The germline V gene has CDR1 LNHDA and CDR2 SQIVND (reference sequence). The CDR3 here is CASSIGWTGGDNEQFF. DNA for the CDR3: TGTGCCAGTAGTATAGGTTGGACGGGAGGGGACAATGAGCAGTTCTTC.

This clonotype came up many times. The chain couples TRBV5-1 to TRBJ2-1; D gene uncertain. Trimming pared 0 bases from V and 10 bases from J, leaving 11 bases between. The germline gives CDR1 SGHRS, CDR2 YFSETQ. This CDR3 comprises 13 residues. CDR3 in DNA: TGCGCCAGCAGCTTGGAGGCTCTTAGGGAGCAGTTCTTC. Its translation: CASSLEALREQFF. Drawing the rest from reference TRBV5-1 and TRBJ2-1, the complete variable domain is KAGVTQTPRYLIKTRGQQVTLSCSPISGHRSVSWYQQTPGQGLQFLFEYFSETQRNKGNFPGRFSGRQFSNSRSEMNVSTLELGDSALYLCASSLEALREQFFGPGTRLTVL.

Worth noting for this clonotype: At one end, the junction sequence differs from germline, possibly due to a read error. The chain links TRBV6-2 or TRBV6-3 to TRBJ2-1, with 10 bases aligning to TRBD1. Germline CDR1 reads MNHEY; CDR2 reads SVGEGT. CDR3 length: 11 amino acids. This CDR3 is CASSYGTGEVF. The CDR3 nucleotides read TGTGCCAGCAGTTACGGGACAGGGGAGGTCTTC.

By share, this clonotype ranks as medium-sized. The V gene is TRBV7-2, the J gene TRBJ2-7; D perhaps matches TRBD2 (5 bases). The ends were cut back, 4 bases at V and 4 bases at J, with 17 bases in the middle. CDR3 length: 15 amino acids. Germline lookup yields CDR1 SGHTA and CDR2 FQGNSA. The CDR3 region is CASSSAGPAGYEQYF. The CDR3 nucleotides read TGTGCCAGCAGCTCTGCGGGTCCCGCGGGTTACGAGCAGTACTTC.

This chain uses TRBV7-9 with TRBJ1-1; a weak D match, TRBD1 (6 bases). Trimming removed 5 bases from V and 4 bases from J, with 11 bases in between. The germline gives CDR1 SEHNR, CDR2 FQNEAQ (reference sequence). The CDR3 has 13 residues. The CDR3 DNA reads as TGTGCCAGCAGCACTACAGGGTTCACTGAAGCTTTCTTT. It translates to CASSTTGFTEAFF. Full variable domain (missing parts from reference TRBV7-9 and TRBJ1-1): DTGVSQNPRHKITKRGQNVTFRCDPISEHNRLYWYRQTLGQGPEFLTYFQNEAQLEKSRLLSDRFSAERPKGSFSTLEIQRTEQGDSAMYLCASSTTGFTEAFFGQGTRLTVV.

This clonotype was found a few times. The chain has TRBV20-1 and TRBJ1-2; D might be TRBD1 (5 bases). CDR1 is DFQATT and CDR2 is SNEGSKA in the germline V gene (reference sequence). Deletions cut 0 bases from V and 2 bases from J, with 10 bases between. The CDR3 is 14 residues long. CDR3 DNA sequence: TGCAGTGCTAGAGATCGTGCAGGGAACTATGGCTACACCTTC. Translated: CSARDRAGNYGYTF.

This clonotype has a handful of counts. The chain uses TRBV25-1 and TRBJ2-7, with 10 positions matching TRBD2. The junction had 7 bases not matched to a gene; V was cut back by 2 bases and J by 3 bases. Germline V gives CDR1 MGHDK, CDR2 SYGVNS. CDR3 size: 16 residues. CDR3: CASSEPGLAAGYEQYF. In DNA form, the CDR3 reads TGTGCCAGCAGTGAACCCGGACTAGCGGCCGGCTACGAGCAGTACTTC.

The gene calls are TRBV7-7 and TRBJ2-3, with D hard to call. The length of the CDR3 is 13 residues. The V end lost 6 bases, the J end lost 1 base, and 8 bases lay between the germline ends. Germline CDR1 reads SSHAT; CDR2 reads FNYEAQ (reference sequence). CDR3 region: CASSQSRTDTQYF. CDR3 in DNA: TGTGCCAGCAGTCAAAGCCGCACAGATACGCAGTATTTT.

This clonotype has only one observation. Since a much larger clone is just one base distant, this may be a read error. V gene TRBV5-6 combines with J gene TRBJ2-3; TRBD2 agrees at 15 bases. In germline, CDR1 is SGHDT, CDR2 YYEEEE. There are 19 residues in the CDR3. The CDR3 region has the DNA TGTGCCAGCAACCGTAAGGGGACTAGCGGGAGGTCTAGCACAGATGCGCAGTATTTT. It translates to CASNRKGTSGRSSTDAQYF.